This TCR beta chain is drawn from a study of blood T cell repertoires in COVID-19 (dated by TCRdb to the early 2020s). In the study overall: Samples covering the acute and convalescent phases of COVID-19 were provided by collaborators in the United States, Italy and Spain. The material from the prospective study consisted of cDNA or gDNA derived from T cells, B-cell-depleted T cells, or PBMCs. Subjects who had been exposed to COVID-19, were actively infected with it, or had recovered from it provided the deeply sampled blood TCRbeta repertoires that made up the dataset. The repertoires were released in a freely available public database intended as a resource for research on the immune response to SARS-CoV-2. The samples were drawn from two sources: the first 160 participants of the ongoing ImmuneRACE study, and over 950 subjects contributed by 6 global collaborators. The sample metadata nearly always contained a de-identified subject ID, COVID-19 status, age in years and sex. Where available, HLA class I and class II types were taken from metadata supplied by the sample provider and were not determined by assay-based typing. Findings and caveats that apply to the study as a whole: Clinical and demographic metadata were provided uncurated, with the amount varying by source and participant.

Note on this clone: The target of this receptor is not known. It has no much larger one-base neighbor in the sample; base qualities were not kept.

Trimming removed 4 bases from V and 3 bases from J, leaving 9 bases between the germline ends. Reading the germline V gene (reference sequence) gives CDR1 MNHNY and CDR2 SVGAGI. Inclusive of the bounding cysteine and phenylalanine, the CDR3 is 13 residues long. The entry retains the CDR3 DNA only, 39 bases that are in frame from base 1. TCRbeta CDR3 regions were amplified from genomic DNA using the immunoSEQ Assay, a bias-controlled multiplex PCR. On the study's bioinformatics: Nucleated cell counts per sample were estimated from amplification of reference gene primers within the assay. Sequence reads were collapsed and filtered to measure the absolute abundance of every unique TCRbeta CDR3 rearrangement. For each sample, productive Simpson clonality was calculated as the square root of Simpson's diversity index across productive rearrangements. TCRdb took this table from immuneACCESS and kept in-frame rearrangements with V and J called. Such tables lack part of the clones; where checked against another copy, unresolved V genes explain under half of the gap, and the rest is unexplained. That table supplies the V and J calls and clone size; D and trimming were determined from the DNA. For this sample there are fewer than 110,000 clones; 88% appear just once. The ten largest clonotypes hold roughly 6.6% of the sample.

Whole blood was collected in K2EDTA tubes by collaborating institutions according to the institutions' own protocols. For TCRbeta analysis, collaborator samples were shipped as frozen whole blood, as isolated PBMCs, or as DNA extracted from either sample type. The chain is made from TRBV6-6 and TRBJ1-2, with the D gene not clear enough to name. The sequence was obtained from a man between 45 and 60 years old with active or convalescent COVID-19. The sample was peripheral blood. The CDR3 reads CASSSLEHYGYTF. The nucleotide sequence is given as TGTGCCAGCAGTTCATTAGAACACTATGGCTACACCTTC.